This T cell receptor (beta chain) was captured by sequencing in a study of OX40 agonist ivuxolimab in advanced cancers. Here immunoSEQ multiplex PCR was the method, and the copy in TCRdb shows in-frame clones only, minus some. This table holds tens of thousands of clones, about 90% found once. It was autoimmune disease history or systemic immunosuppression that excluded patients. The CDR3 length is 15 residues. V lost 0 bases, J lost 7 bases, and 16 bases lay in between. The germline CDR1 and CDR2 sequences are SGHRS and YFSETQ. Sample: CD4+ or CD8+ T cells sorted from blood, taken in a trial of the OX40 agonist ivuxolimab. The receptor's source is an adult with an advanced solid tumor such as melanoma, head and neck, liver or kidney cancer. This sequence joins TRBV5-1 and TRBJ1-2, with a weak D call TRBD1 (6 bases). CDR3 sequence (DNA): TGCGCCAGCAGCTTGGTCGGGGGCGCAGGTGGTGGCTACACCTTC. Its protein is CASSLVGGAGGGYTF.